This is a list of T cell receptor beta chains from one sample in a study of blood T cell repertoires in COVID-19. TCRdb keeps only in-frame clones here, not all; method: immunoSEQ multiplex PCR. The sample has approximately 69,000 clones; around 77% are singletons. Specimen: peripheral blood. These TCRs come from a man aged 55 to 70 with acute or convalescent COVID-19. The CDR3 runs from the conserved cysteine through the conserved F or W. A D gene is named only where the DNA matches it firmly. Size values are once, few and many counts, or a class for expanded clones, and some rows have none.

>TRBJ1-2|TRBD1|.|TRBV4-3
CASSQYGTDSNYGYTF
TGCGCCAGCAGCCAATACGGGACAGATTCTAACTATGGCTACACCTTC
>TRBJ1-5|.|.|TRBV6-5
CASGGTRSNQPQHF
TGTGCCAGCGGAGGGACGCGGAGCAATCAGCCCCAGCATTTT
>TRBJ1-2|TRBD1|.|TRBV19
CATRTGSNYGYTF
TGTGCCACCCGGACAGGGTCTAACTATGGCTACACCTTC
>TRBJ2-3|TRBD1|.|TRBV6-5
CASSRGRIDTQYF
TGTGCCAGTTCTAGGGGGCGGATAGATACGCAGTATTTT
>TRBJ2-7|TRBD1|once|TRBV18
CASSGDRASYEQYF
TGTGCCAGCTCTGGTGACAGGGCCTCCTACGAGCAGTACTTC
>TRBJ1-5|TRBD1|few|TRBV15
CATSSRDRFDQPQHF
TGTGCCACCAGCAGCCGGGACAGGTTCGACCAGCCCCAGCATTTT
>TRBJ1-1|TRBD1|once|TRBV3-1/TRBV3-2
CASSHGDRDVAEAFF
TGTGCCAGCAGCCACGGCGACAGGGATGTGGCTGAAGCTTTCTTT
>TRBJ1-5|.|.|TRBV5-5
CASSLAGIQDQPQHF
TGTGCCAGCAGCTTGGCCGGGATTCAGGATCAGCCCCAGCATTTT
>TRBJ1-2|.|.|TRBV12-5
CASGLGQVRGYTF
TGTGCTAGTGGTTTGGGGCAGGTTCGTGGCTACACCTTC
>TRBJ2-7|.|.|TRBV20-1
CSASAGTPNEQYF
TGCAGTGCTAGTGCCGGGACTCCCAACGAGCAGTACTTC